The 4 T cell receptor beta chains in this list originate from one sample, sequenced in a study of cytotoxic CD8 clonotypes in ibrutinib-treated CLL (dated by TCRdb to the early 2020s). Library method: the immunoSEQ multiplex PCR assay. In its TCRdb copy, this immuneACCESS table keeps in-frame sequences only and misses some clones. Where compared with another copy, unresolved V genes explain less than half of these, and the others have no known cause. For this sample there are a few hundred thousand clones; roughly 70% appear just once. Jointly, the top ten make up roughly 6% of the sample. The sample consisted of PBMCs, taken after 36 months of ibrutinib treatment. Every receptor here comes from a human donor with chronic lymphocytic leukemia.

V usage is TRBV4-1 and J usage is TRBJ2-2, with D unclear. V lost 3 bases, J lost 0 bases, and 14 bases lay in between. The CDR3 is 17 residues long. The germline CDR1 and CDR2 sequences are MGHRA and YSYEKL. The CDR3 DNA is TGCGCCAGCAGCCATTCCCGACTCGTCACGAACACCGGGGAGCTGTTTTTT. Translating gives CASSHSRLVTNTGELFF.

This chain connects TRBV5-4 to TRBJ2-7; maybe TRBD2 (5 bases). The CDR3 runs to 16 residues. Germline assignment: CDR1 SGHNT and CDR2 YYREEE (reference sequence). V was cut by 4 bases and J by 3 bases, with 20 bases left in between. In DNA form, the CDR3 reads TGTGCCAGCAGCCTGACTCGAGGGTGGAAGTACTACGAGCAGTACTTC. Its protein is CASSLTRGWKYYEQYF. The whole variable domain, remainder taken from reference TRBV5-4 and TRBJ2-7, is ETGVTQSPTHLIKTRGQQVTLRCSSQSGHNTVSWYQQALGQGPQFIFQYYREEENGRGNFPPRFSGLQFPNYSSELNVNALELDDSALYLCASSLTRGWKYYEQYFGPGTRLTVT.

This clone appeared a single time. The CDR3 nucleotides read TGTGCCAGCAGCTTGGGGGACAGCCCAACTAATGAAAAACTGTTTTTT. As protein: CASSLGDSPTNEKLFF. The rearrangement links TRBV7-9 to TRBJ1-4; 7 bases map to TRBD1. Germline V lookup: CDR1 SEHNR, CDR2 FQNEAQ (reference sequence). CDR3 length: 16 amino acids. The V and J ends lost 3 bases and 0 bases, in that order; junction bases with no gene match: 4.

J is TRBJ1-5 and V is TRBV21-1. TRBV21-1 is assigned pseudogene status. The CDR3 is made up of 14 amino acids. CDR3 nucleotide sequence: TGTGCCAGCACCAAATTTTATAGCAATCAGCCCCAGCATTTT. Protein: CASTKFYSNQPQHF.